This T cell receptor (beta chain) stems from a study of prognosis after radiotherapy for stage I lung cancer. Study-level results: After stereotactic body radiation therapy, median unique TCR clones were several thousand, down from 10,088.

There are many counts of this clonotype. Its antigen is not known. From genomic DNA, TCR beta CDR3 was amplified by two-round multiplex PCR. First-round PCR employed TRBV- and TRBJ-specific primers for each gene. Second-round PCR relied on universal primers. TCRdb reanalysed the multiplex PCR reads using MiXCR and keeps one entry per CDR3 protein. The sample yields roughly 27,000 distinct CDR3 sequences, 35% to 55% seen once. V shed 1 base, J shed 6 bases, and the junction held 4 bases outside the gene matches. Germline CDR1 and CDR2: KGHSH and LQKENI. The CDR3 extends over 14 amino acids. This receptor was obtained from a donor over 45 with non-small cell lung cancer. Sequenced material: PBMCs, taken before or after stereotactic body radiation therapy (not recorded which). The rearrangement uses TRBV18 and TRBJ2-7, with 9 positions matching TRBD2. CDR3 sequence: CASSPLAGEGEQYF. CDR3 DNA: TGTGCCAGCTCACCACTAGCGGGAGAGGGCGAGCAGTACTTC.